Below are 9 T cell receptor beta chains sequenced from a single sample in a study of blood T cell repertoires in COVID-19 (dated by TCRdb to 2018 to 2020). Libraries came from the immunoSEQ multiplex PCR assay. As stored in TCRdb, this immuneACCESS dataset retains in-frame rearrangements with V and J assigned. A fraction of the clones does not appear; measured against another copy, unresolved V genes explain less than half of the discrepancy, and the remainder lacks a known reason. The sample profile shows roughly 20,000 clones; 85% to 95% of them were found once. The ten largest make up around 5% of the sample. Source material: peripheral blood. The receptors come from a human donor in a cohort sampled during active COVID-19.

This clone was counted only a few times. The gene calls are TRBV19 and TRBJ1-1; 7 bases are shared with TRBD1. J lost 2 bases, V lost 5 bases, and 8 bases had no gene match. The V gene's germline CDR1 is LNHDA and CDR2 SQIVND (reference sequence). The CDR3 spans 15 residues. The DNA for the CDR3 is TGTGCCAGTAGTGTACAGGGGAGCCCCAACACTGAAGCTTTCTTT. Encoded protein: CASSVQGSPNTEAFF.

The rearrangement uses TRBV27 and TRBJ2-5, with a weak D call TRBD2 (5 bases). V dropped 6 bases and J dropped 2 bases, with 10 bases sitting between them. Germline V CDR1 and CDR2: MNHEY, SMNVEV (reference sequence). The CDR3 runs to 13 residues. CDR3: CASSWTGQETQYF. The CDR3 DNA reads as TGTGCCAGCAGCTGGACGGGGCAAGAGACCCAGTACTTC.

This sequence joins TRBV19 and TRBJ2-4; no firm D call. Germline V gives CDR1 LNHDA, CDR2 SQIVND (reference sequence). Trimming took 8 bases from V and 7 from J, leaving 12 bases between them. The CDR3 runs 12 residues. CDR3 sequence: CASLWPPNIQYF. CDR3 nucleotide sequence: TGTGCCAGTCTTTGGCCCCCCAACATTCAGTACTTC.

The chain combines TRBV11-2 with TRBJ2-7; TRBD1 matches at 7 bases. CDR1 is SGHAT and CDR2 is FQNNGV in the germline V gene. With 2 bases clipped from V and 2 bases from J, the junction kept 0 bases outside the gene matches. There are 13 residues in the CDR3. In nucleotides, the CDR3 is TGTGCCAGCAGCTTAACAGGGGCCTACGAGCAGTACTTC. Amino acids: CASSLTGAYEQYF.

The chain has TRBV9 and TRBJ2-7; possible D gene TRBD1, 5 bases. This CDR3 is built from 13 residues. V dropped 3 bases and J dropped 2 bases, with 9 bases sitting between them. The germline V gene has CDR1 SGDLS and CDR2 YYNGEE. The CDR3 coding sequence is TGTGCCAGCAGCGAGCCAGGGACCTACGAGCAGTACTTC. As protein: CASSEPGTYEQYF.

Of note for this clone: One end of the junction varies from germline; a read error may be responsible. The chain links TRBV7-2 to TRBJ1-1; no clear D. CDR1 and CDR2 (germline): SGHTA, FQGNSA. There are 14 residues in the CDR3. The CDR3 spells CASSLALLGTEAFF. The CDR3 nucleotides read TGTGCCAGCAGCCTAGCACTACTAGGGACTGAAGCTTTCTTT.

The V gene is TRBV6-5, the J gene TRBJ2-5, with 8 bases lining up with TRBD2. The CDR3 has 16 amino acids. Looked up from germline, CDR1 is MNHEY and CDR2 is SVGAGI. V lost 0 bases and J lost 1; bases outside the gene matches: 4. The CDR3 loop reads CASSYSASGFQETQYF. The CDR3 DNA is TGTGCCAGCAGTTACTCGGCTAGCGGGTTCCAAGAGACCCAGTACTTC.

V and J are TRBV2 and TRBJ1-3, with D possibly TRBD1 on 5 matching bases. CDR3 length: 14 amino acids. Germline CDR1 reads SNHLY; CDR2 reads FYNNEI. V was pared by 10 bases and J by 0 bases, with 13 bases between. CDR3 protein: CATHHRSSGNTIYF. The CDR3 nucleotides read TGTGCCACCCATCACAGGAGCTCTGGAAACACCATATATTTT.

This chain links TRBV19 with TRBJ2-7; D perhaps matches TRBD1 (5 bases). Trimming removed 0 bases at V and 1 base at J, with 13 bases between. Germline V gene sequence: CDR1 LNHDA, CDR2 SQIVND (reference sequence). This CDR3 spans 16 amino acids. The CDR3: CASSIDSRVGSYEQYF. The CDR3 DNA sequence: TGTGCCAGTAGTATAGATTCCAGGGTTGGGTCCTACGAGCAGTACTTC.